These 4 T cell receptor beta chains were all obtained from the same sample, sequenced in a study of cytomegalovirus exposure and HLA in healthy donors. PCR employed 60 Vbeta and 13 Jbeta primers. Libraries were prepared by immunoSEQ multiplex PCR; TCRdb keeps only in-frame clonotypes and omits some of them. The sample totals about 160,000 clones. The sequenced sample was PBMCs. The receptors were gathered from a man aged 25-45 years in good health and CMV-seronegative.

The CDR3 nucleotides read TGTGCCAGCAGCGTAGGTTTTGCGGCGGGAGGTGGCTACGAGCAGTACTTC. This gives the protein CASSVGFAAGGGYEQYF. The chain links TRBV9 to TRBJ2-7, with 8 bases lining up with TRBD2. Looked up from germline, CDR1 is SGDLS and CDR2 is YYNGEE. V shed 0 bases and J 3 bases; nucleotides not matched to a gene: 11. The CDR3 has 17 amino acids.

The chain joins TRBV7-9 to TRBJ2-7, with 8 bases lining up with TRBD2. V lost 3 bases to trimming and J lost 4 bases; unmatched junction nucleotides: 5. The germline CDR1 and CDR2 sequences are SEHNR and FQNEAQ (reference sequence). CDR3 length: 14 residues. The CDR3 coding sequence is TGTGCCAGCAGCTTCCGCGGGGGGCAGTACGAGCAGTACTTC. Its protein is CASSFRGGQYEQYF.

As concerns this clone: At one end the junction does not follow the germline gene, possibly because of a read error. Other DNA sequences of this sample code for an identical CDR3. This CDR3 is CASSLDFTGELFF. The CDR3 bases are TGTGCCAGCAGCTTAGACTTCACCGGGGAGCTGTTTTTC. The chain couples TRBV7-7 to TRBJ2-2; TRBD2 is a possible D gene (5 bases). The germline CDR1 and CDR2 sequences are SSHAT and FNYEAQ (reference sequence). The CDR3 consists of 13 residues.

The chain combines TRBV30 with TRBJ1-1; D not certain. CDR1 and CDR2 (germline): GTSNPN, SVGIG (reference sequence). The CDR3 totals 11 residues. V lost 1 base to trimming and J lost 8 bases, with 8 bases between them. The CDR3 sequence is CAWSETVEAFF. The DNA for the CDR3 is TGTGCCTGGAGTGAAACTGTCGAAGCTTTCTTT.